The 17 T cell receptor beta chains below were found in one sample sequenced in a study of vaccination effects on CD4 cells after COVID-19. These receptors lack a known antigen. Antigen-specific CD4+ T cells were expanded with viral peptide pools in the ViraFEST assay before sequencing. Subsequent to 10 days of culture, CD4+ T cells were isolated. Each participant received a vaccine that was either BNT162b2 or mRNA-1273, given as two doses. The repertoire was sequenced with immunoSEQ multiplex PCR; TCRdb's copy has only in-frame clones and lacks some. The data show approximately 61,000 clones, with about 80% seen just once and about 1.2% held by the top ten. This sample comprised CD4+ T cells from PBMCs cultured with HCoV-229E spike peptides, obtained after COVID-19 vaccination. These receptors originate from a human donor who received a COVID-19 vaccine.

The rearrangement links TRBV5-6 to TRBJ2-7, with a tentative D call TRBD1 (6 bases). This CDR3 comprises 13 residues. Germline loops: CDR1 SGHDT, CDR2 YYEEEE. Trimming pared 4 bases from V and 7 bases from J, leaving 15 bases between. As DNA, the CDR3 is TGTGCCAGCAGCAATACGGGGCAGGGGGAGCAGTACGTC. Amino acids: CASSNTGQGEQYV.

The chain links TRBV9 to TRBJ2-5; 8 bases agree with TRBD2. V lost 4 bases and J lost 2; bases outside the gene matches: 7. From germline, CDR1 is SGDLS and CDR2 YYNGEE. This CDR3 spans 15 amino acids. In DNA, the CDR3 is TGTGCCAGCAGCAACGGCGGGGGGCCGCAAGAGACCCAGTACTTC. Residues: CASSNGGGPQETQYF.

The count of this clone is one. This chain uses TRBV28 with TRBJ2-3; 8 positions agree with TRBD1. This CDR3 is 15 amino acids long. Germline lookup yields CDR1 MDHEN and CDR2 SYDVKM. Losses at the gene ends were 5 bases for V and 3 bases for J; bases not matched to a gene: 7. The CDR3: CASSQVNRGTDTQYF. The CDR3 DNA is TGTGCCAGCAGTCAGGTGAACAGGGGGACAGATACGCAGTATTTT.

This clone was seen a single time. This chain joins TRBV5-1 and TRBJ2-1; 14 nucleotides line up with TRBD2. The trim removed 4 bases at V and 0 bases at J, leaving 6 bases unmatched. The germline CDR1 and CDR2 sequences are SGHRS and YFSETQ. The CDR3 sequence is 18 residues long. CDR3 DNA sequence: TGCGCCAGCAGCCGGCGGACTAGCGGGGGGAGCTCCTACAATGAGCAGTTCTTC. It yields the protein CASSRRTSGGSSYNEQFF.

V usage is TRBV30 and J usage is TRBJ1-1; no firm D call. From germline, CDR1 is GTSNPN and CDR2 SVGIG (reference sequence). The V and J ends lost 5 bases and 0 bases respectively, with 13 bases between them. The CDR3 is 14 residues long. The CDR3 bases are TGTGCCTGGGGGCAGATTATGTTGAACACTGAAGCTTTCTTT. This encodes CAWGQIMLNTEAFF.

DNA of the CDR3: TGTGCCAGCAGCCTCCTCTTCCAATCCTCTGGAAACACCATATATTTT. Protein product: CASSLLFQSSGNTIYF. The rearrangement links TRBV14 to TRBJ1-3; D not certain. V lost 4 bases, J lost 0 bases, and 13 bases lay in between. There are 16 residues in the CDR3. Germline V gives CDR1 SGHDN, CDR2 FVKESK.

CDR3: CASSLGQVEGYTF. Here the CDR3 DNA reads TGCGCCAGCAGCTTGGGGCAGGTGGAGGGCTACACCTTC. The V call is TRBV5-1, the J call TRBJ1-2, with D hard to call. The CDR3 extends over 13 amino acids. Germline assignment: CDR1 SGHRS and CDR2 YFSETQ. The V end was cut by 0 bases, the J end by 8 bases, with 11 bases between. Together with reference TRBV5-1 and TRBJ1-2, the CDR3 gives the full variable domain: KAGVTQTPRYLIKTRGQQVTLSCSPISGHRSVSWYQQTPGQGLQFLFEYFSETQRNKGNFPGRFSGRQFSNSRSEMNVSTLELGDSALYLCASSLGQVEGYTFGSGTRLTVV.

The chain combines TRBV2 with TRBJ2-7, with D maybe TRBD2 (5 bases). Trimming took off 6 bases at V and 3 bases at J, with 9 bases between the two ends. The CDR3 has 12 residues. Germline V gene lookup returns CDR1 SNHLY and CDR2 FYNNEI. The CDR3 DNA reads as TGTGCCAGCAGGAGGGAGAGCTACGAGCAGTACGTC. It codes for CASRRESYEQYV.

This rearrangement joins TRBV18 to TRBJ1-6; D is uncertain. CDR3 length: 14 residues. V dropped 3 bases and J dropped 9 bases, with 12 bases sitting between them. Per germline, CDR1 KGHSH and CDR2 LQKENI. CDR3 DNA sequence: TGTGCCAGCTCACCGGACGACGCTCCTTCACCCCTCCACTTT. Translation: CASSPDDAPSPLHF.

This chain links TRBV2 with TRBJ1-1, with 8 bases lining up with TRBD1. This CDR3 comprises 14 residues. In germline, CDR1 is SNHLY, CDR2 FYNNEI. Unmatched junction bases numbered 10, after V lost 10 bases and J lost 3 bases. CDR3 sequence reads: CATAATGVDTEAFF. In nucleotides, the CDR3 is TGTGCCACCGCGGCGACAGGGGTTGACACTGAAGCTTTCTTT.

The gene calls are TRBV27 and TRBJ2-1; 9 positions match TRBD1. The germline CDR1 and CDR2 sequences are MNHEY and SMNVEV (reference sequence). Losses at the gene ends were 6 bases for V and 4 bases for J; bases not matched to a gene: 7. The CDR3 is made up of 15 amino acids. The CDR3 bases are TGTGCCAGCAGGAAGGGGACAGGGATTTACAATGAGCAGTTCTTC. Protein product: CASRKGTGIYNEQFF.

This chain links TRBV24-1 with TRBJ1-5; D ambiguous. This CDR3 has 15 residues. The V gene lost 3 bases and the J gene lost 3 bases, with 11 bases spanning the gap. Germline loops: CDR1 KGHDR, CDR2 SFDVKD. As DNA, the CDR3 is TGTGCCACCAGTGATAGGGTGAGTGACAATCAGCCCCAGCATTTT. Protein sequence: CATSDRVSDNQPQHF.

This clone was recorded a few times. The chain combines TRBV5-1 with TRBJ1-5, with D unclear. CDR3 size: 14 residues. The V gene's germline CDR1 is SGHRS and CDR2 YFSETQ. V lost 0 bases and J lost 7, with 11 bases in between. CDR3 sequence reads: CASSLGAGGQPQHF. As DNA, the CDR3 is TGCGCCAGCAGCTTGGGGGCAGGTGGGCAGCCCCAGCATTTT.

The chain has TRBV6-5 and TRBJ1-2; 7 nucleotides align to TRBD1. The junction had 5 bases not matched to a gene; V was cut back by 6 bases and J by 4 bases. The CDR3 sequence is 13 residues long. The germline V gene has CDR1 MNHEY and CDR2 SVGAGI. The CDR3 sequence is CASRMGTAYGYTF. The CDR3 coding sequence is TGTGCCAGCAGGATGGGGACAGCCTATGGCTACACCTTC.

CDR3 sequence: CASPARWTGLMIATNEKLFF. Here the CDR3 DNA reads TGTGCCAGCCCCGCTAGATGGACCGGACTGATGATTGCAACTAATGAAAAACTGTTTTTT. V gene TRBV21-1 combines with J gene TRBJ1-4. TRBV21-1 constitutes a pseudogene. This CDR3 contains 20 residues.

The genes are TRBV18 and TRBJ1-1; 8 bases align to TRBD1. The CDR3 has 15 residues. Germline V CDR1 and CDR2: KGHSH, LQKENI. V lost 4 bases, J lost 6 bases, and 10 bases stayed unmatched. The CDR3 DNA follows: TGTGCCAGCTCACTCTCCCCGACAGGGGCTGCTGAAGCTTTCTTT. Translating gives CASSLSPTGAAEAFF.

The chain's CDR3 is CASSRGLPKNEQFF. The CDR3 nucleotides are TGCGCCAGCAGTCGAGGTCTCCCTAAGAATGAGCAGTTCTTC. The chain uses TRBV10-2 and TRBJ2-1, with unresolved D. Germline V gives CDR1 WSHSY, CDR2 SAAADI. The CDR3 runs to 14 residues. The V end lost 5 bases, the J end lost 7 bases, and 15 bases lay between the germline ends.